The text below deals with one T cell receptor beta chain. The antigen it recognizes is unknown. Base qualities are missing; no much larger clone stands one base away. Exclusion was applied to patients with uncontrolled infections, other autoimmune diseases, pregnancy or lactation. Diagnoses were based on clinical symptoms, serum thyroxine and TRAb, thyroid ultrasound and orbital computed tomography. Total RNA was extracted with Trizol reagent, and quality was checked on an Agilent 2100 Bioanalyzer. These data belong to a study of T cells in Graves' hyperthyroidism and ophthalmopathy (dated by TCRdb to the late 2010s). Study-wide context: TCR V-J signatures able to tell the groups apart were searched for in a discovery cohort of around 95 patients, of whom 43 had Graves' ophthalmopathy and 57 had stable Graves' hyperthyroidism. An independent validation cohort of about 19 hyperthyroidism patients and about 16 patients who later progressed to ophthalmopathy tested prospective prediction of ophthalmopathy. The 95 to 100 discovery patients were randomly divided into training and test sets at a 7:3 ratio. In several Graves' hyperthyroidism patients, the study also compared T-cell repertoires from thyroid tissue with T-cell repertoires from blood. After sampling, hyperthyroidism patients received methimazole starting at 30 mg daily, and ophthalmopathy patients received high-dose intravenous methylprednisolone. According to the paper, TCR Vbeta CDR3 sequencing was carried out on about 140 peripheral blood samples, which came from about 45 ophthalmopathy, 70 to 80 hyperthyroidism and approximately 17 progressor patients.

The TCR beta CDR3 regions were amplified from RNA transcripts. A first-round RT-PCR of the TCR CDR3 used the HTBI primer set with the Qiagen OneStep RT-PCR kit. The libraries were constructed in a second round of multiplex PCR and then size-selected and purified. Paired-end sequencing of the libraries was performed with 100 bp reads on an Illumina HiSeq2000. The source study handled its data this way. SOAPnuke was used to process the raw data, throwing out any read that contained adapters or uncalled bases, had a mean Phred below 15, or lacked an exact constant-primer or identifier match. High-quality paired reads were merged using COPE v1.2.5, and each unique nucleotide sequence was defined as a clonotype. MiTCR v1.1 was used to align the clonotypes against IMGT TRBV, TRBD and TRBJ reference segments. Only V-J combinations with frequency above 0.0001, covering about 99% of repertoires, were analysed. The TCS score was defined as the ratio of F50 (clonal expansion) to E x V (chaos), calculated using BLOSUM62-based TCRdist between CDR3 peptides within each V-J. Welch's t-statistics and random forest reduced around 550 V-J features to roughly 13, which were used in a naive Bayes classifier (R e1071). Thyroid-blood repertoire similarity was quantified with the Morisita-Horn index. TCRdb handled the public reads itself, with Q25 trimming in fastp and clone calling in MiXCR, and kept productive beta chains. Identical CDR3 proteins give one entry, which carries the most common genes and DNA. These V and J calls rely on TCRdb rather than the paper's analysis. The sample yields roughly 570,000 distinct CDR3 sequences; roughly 46% were counted once. Clones ranked in the top ten supply around 17% of the sample.

CDR1 and CDR2, per the germline V gene, are SGHRS and YFSETQ. The germline ends are 10 bases apart after V is trimmed by 0 bases and J by 4 bases. From the cysteine up to the phenylalanine, the CDR3 has a length of 14 residues. This entry keeps only the CDR3 DNA: 42 bases, framed from base 1. Study-wide findings and limitations: A model built on a 13 V-J signature distinguished ophthalmopathy from stable hyperthyroidism, reaching 87.88% sensitivity and under 84% specificity in cross-validation and 80%/75% in testing. Most expanded thyroid clonotypes (frequency above 0.001) were also detected in blood, suggesting blood repertoires may reflect thyroid immune responses. No statistical method was used to set the sample size in advance, and investigators knew the group allocation. In validation, progression to ophthalmopathy was predicted by the model with about 70% sensitivity and roughly 72% specificity, a median of 6.5 months before onset.

The sequenced sample was peripheral blood or thyroid tissue (not recorded which). Recombination joined TRBV5-1 with TRBJ2-5; the D gene is unclear. The source of this sequence is an adult woman with Graves' disease, either hyperthyroidism or ophthalmopathy (not recorded which). CDR3 sequence: CASSLGRVRETQYF. The nucleotide sequence is given as TGCGCCAGCAGCTTGGGTCGAGTCCGAGAGACCCAGTACTTC.